The rows below give T cell receptor beta chains drawn from one sample of a study of OX40 agonist ivuxolimab in advanced cancers. Sequencing used immunoSEQ multiplex PCR; TCRdb keeps in-frame clones, though not all of them. The sample holds about 150,000 clones, 90% to 95% seen once. The sample consisted of CD4+ or CD8+ T cells sorted from blood, taken in a trial of the OX40 agonist ivuxolimab. These receptors all stem from an adult with an advanced solid tumor such as melanoma, head and neck, liver or kidney cancer. CDR3s include the opening cysteine and the closing phenylalanine or tryptophan. The D gene is left open where the match is weak. Size is omitted from some rows. Given values are once, few, many or a class for expanded clones.

J gene: TRBJ1-1; V gene: TRBV28; clone size: once; D gene: NA; CDR3 protein: CASSLIQGANTEAFF; CDR3 DNA: TGTGCCAGCAGTTTGATACAGGGAGCTAACACTGAAGCTTTCTTT
J gene: TRBJ2-3; V gene: TRBV5-1; clone size: NA; D gene: TRBD2; CDR3 protein: CASSLAGALTDTQYF; CDR3 DNA: TGCGCCAGCAGCTTAGCGGGAGCGTTGACAGATACGCAGTATTTT
J gene: TRBJ1-1; V gene: TRBV9; clone size: NA; D gene: NA; CDR3 protein: CASSETANTEAFF; CDR3 DNA: TGTGCCAGCAGCGAGACAGCGAACACTGAAGCTTTCTTT
J gene: TRBJ2-1; V gene: TRBV20-1; clone size: NA; D gene: NA; CDR3 protein: CSAERVPQQFF; CDR3 DNA: TGCAGTGCCGAGCGGGTACCTCAGCAGTTCTTC
J gene: TRBJ2-7; V gene: TRBV28; clone size: NA; D gene: NA; CDR3 protein: CASSLLGGEQYF; CDR3 DNA: TGTGCCAGCAGCCTACTGGGGGGCGAGCAGTACTTC
J gene: TRBJ2-7; V gene: TRBV18; clone size: once; D gene: NA; CDR3 protein: CASSPPKGVHEQYF; CDR3 DNA: TGTGCCAGCTCACCACCGAAGGGGGTCCACGAGCAGTACTTC
J gene: TRBJ2-2; V gene: TRBV28; clone size: NA; D gene: NA; CDR3 protein: CASSLWAGGTGELFF; CDR3 DNA: TGTGCCAGCAGTTTATGGGCAGGGGGGACCGGGGAGCTGTTTTTT
J gene: TRBJ1-1; V gene: TRBV19; clone size: NA; D gene: NA; CDR3 protein: CASSIDHSLNTEAFF; CDR3 DNA: TGTGCCAGTAGTATAGACCACAGTCTGAACACTGAAGCTTTCTTT
J gene: TRBJ1-2; V gene: TRBV7-2; clone size: NA; D gene: TRBD1; CDR3 protein: CASSSGGRDYGYTF; CDR3 DNA: TGTGCCAGCAGCTCAGGGGGCAGGGACTATGGCTACACCTTC
J gene: TRBJ2-1; V gene: TRBV19; clone size: NA; D gene: TRBD2; CDR3 protein: CATAVASGIPLSYNEQFF; CDR3 DNA: TGTGCCACGGCGGTGGCTAGCGGGATTCCCCTTTCCTACAATGAGCAGTTCTTC
J gene: TRBJ2-7; V gene: TRBV18; clone size: NA; D gene: TRBD1; CDR3 protein: CASSLGQGATYEQYF; CDR3 DNA: TGTGCCAGCTCACTCGGACAGGGGGCCACCTACGAGCAGTACTTC
J gene: TRBJ1-2; V gene: TRBV28; clone size: NA; D gene: NA; CDR3 protein: CAIPGPANYGYTF; CDR3 DNA: TGTGCCATCCCGGGGCCAGCTAACTATGGCTACACCTTC
J gene: TRBJ2-2; V gene: TRBV9; clone size: NA; D gene: NA; CDR3 protein: CASSVRGDRAANTGELFF; CDR3 DNA: TGTGCCAGCAGCGTAAGGGGGGACAGAGCTGCGAACACCGGGGAGCTGTTTTTT
J gene: TRBJ2-7; V gene: TRBV6-1; clone size: once; D gene: NA; CDR3 protein: CASRESGGLGEQYF; CDR3 DNA: TGTGCCAGCCGTGAGTCCGGGGGGCTTGGCGAGCAGTACTTC
J gene: TRBJ2-2; V gene: TRBV19; clone size: NA; D gene: TRBD1; CDR3 protein: CASSIGLTGGTGELFF; CDR3 DNA: TGTGCCAGTAGTATTGGGCTTACAGGGGGCACCGGGGAGCTGTTTTTT
J gene: TRBJ2-7; V gene: TRBV4-3; clone size: NA; D gene: NA; CDR3 protein: CASSQGTPQGSYEQYF; CDR3 DNA: TGCGCCAGCAGCCAAGGCACCCCACAAGGTTCCTACGAGCAGTACTTC
J gene: TRBJ1-1; V gene: TRBV7-2; clone size: NA; D gene: TRBD1; CDR3 protein: CASSQQGDTEAFF; CDR3 DNA: TGTGCCAGCAGCCAACAGGGGGACACTGAAGCTTTCTTT
J gene: TRBJ1-1; V gene: TRBV11-2; clone size: NA; D gene: NA; CDR3 protein: CASSLEGRGTEAFF; CDR3 DNA: TGTGCCAGCAGCTTAGAAGGTAGAGGGACTGAAGCTTTCTTT
J gene: TRBJ1-2; V gene: TRBV7-9; clone size: NA; D gene: NA; CDR3 protein: CASSREQGLLYGYTF; CDR3 DNA: TGTGCCAGCAGCCGAGAGCAGGGTCTCCTCTATGGCTACACCTTC
J gene: TRBJ2-5; V gene: TRBV4-1; clone size: NA; D gene: TRBD2; CDR3 protein: CASSQPGGGAWETQYF; CDR3 DNA: TGCGCCAGCAGCCAACCGGGCGGGGGGGCCTGGGAGACCCAGTACTTC
J gene: TRBJ1-1; V gene: TRBV19; clone size: NA; D gene: TRBD1; CDR3 protein: CASSKGQGLNTEAFF; CDR3 DNA: TGTGCCAGTAGTAAGGGACAGGGGTTGAACACTGAAGCTTTCTTT
J gene: TRBJ1-2; V gene: TRBV7-2; clone size: NA; D gene: NA; CDR3 protein: CASSLIWVGGYTF; CDR3 DNA: TGTGCCAGCAGCTTAATATGGGTGGGCGGCTACACCTTC
J gene: TRBJ2-2; V gene: TRBV5-4; clone size: NA; D gene: NA; CDR3 protein: CASSLGQGGNTGELFF; CDR3 DNA: TGTGCCAGCAGCTTGGGGCAGGGAGGGAACACCGGGGAGCTGTTTTTT
J gene: TRBJ2-3; V gene: TRBV11-3; clone size: NA; D gene: NA; CDR3 protein: CASSQGRSTDTQYF; CDR3 DNA: TGTGCCAGCAGCCAGGGTAGAAGCACAGATACGCAGTATTTT
J gene: TRBJ2-7; V gene: TRBV19; clone size: NA; D gene: TRBD2; CDR3 protein: CASRRSGTSYEQYF; CDR3 DNA: TGTGCCAGTAGACGTAGCGGGACCTCCTACGAGCAGTACTTC
J gene: TRBJ2-1; V gene: TRBV6-1; clone size: once; D gene: NA; CDR3 protein: CASFIYNEQFF; CDR3 DNA: TGTGCCAGCTTTATCTACAATGAGCAGTTCTTC
J gene: TRBJ2-5; V gene: TRBV28; clone size: once; D gene: NA; CDR3 protein: CASNTAWGQETQYF; CDR3 DNA: TGTGCCAGCAACACCGCCTGGGGGCAAGAGACCCAGTACTTC
J gene: TRBJ2-7; V gene: TRBV28; clone size: NA; D gene: TRBD1; CDR3 protein: CASSTPGTERVEQYF; CDR3 DNA: TGTGCCAGCAGTACACCCGGGACAGAAAGGGTCGAGCAGTACTTC
J gene: TRBJ2-3; V gene: TRBV5-1; clone size: NA; D gene: NA; CDR3 protein: CASSLSAASSRTQYF; CDR3 DNA: TGCGCCAGCAGCTTATCTGCGGCCTCATCACGCACGCAGTATTTT
J gene: TRBJ2-5; V gene: TRBV18; clone size: NA; D gene: TRBD1; CDR3 protein: CASSSGQTLQETQYF; CDR3 DNA: TGTGCCAGCTCATCGGGACAGACCCTCCAAGAGACCCAGTACTTC
J gene: TRBJ2-1; V gene: TRBV5-1; clone size: NA; D gene: TRBD1; CDR3 protein: CASSLSDRGGEQFF; CDR3 DNA: TGCGCCAGCAGCTTATCCGACAGGGGAGGTGAGCAGTTCTTC
J gene: TRBJ2-1; V gene: TRBV27; clone size: NA; D gene: TRBD2; CDR3 protein: CASRRSLAETYNEQFF; CDR3 DNA: TGTGCCAGCAGACGGTCACTAGCGGAGACCTACAATGAGCAGTTCTTC
J gene: TRBJ2-2; V gene: TRBV10-3; clone size: NA; D gene: NA; CDR3 protein: CATSGSYRAPANTGELFF; CDR3 DNA: TGTGCCACATCGGGGAGCTACAGGGCTCCCGCGAACACCGGGGAGCTGTTTTTT
J gene: TRBJ2-1; V gene: TRBV25-1; clone size: NA; D gene: NA; CDR3 protein: CASNADEQFF; CDR3 DNA: TGTGCCAGCAATGCAGATGAGCAGTTCTTC
J gene: TRBJ1-4; V gene: TRBV19; clone size: NA; D gene: NA; CDR3 protein: CASSREQGFEKLFF; CDR3 DNA: TGTGCCAGTAGCAGGGAACAGGGATTTGAAAAACTGTTTTTT
J gene: TRBJ2-7; V gene: TRBV7-2; clone size: NA; D gene: NA; CDR3 protein: CASSPPGQPGEQYF; CDR3 DNA: TGTGCCAGCAGCCCCCCGGGTCAGCCGGGGGAGCAGTACTTC
J gene: TRBJ2-5; V gene: TRBV5-8; clone size: NA; D gene: TRBD2; CDR3 protein: CASSLALAGGYQETQYF; CDR3 DNA: TGTGCCAGCAGCTTGGCGCTAGCGGGGGGGTACCAAGAGACCCAGTACTTC
J gene: TRBJ1-5; V gene: TRBV7-2; clone size: NA; D gene: NA; CDR3 protein: CASSLGFRGRPNQPQHF; CDR3 DNA: TGTGCCAGCAGCTTAGGGTTTCGGGGAAGACCAAATCAGCCCCAGCATTTT
J gene: TRBJ1-1; V gene: TRBV19; clone size: once; D gene: TRBD1; CDR3 protein: CASSPRTGGWTEAFF; CDR3 DNA: TGTGCCAGTAGTCCCCGGACAGGGGGATGGACTGAAGCTTTCTTT
J gene: TRBJ1-2; V gene: TRBV5-4; clone size: NA; D gene: TRBD1; CDR3 protein: CASSRTGNYGYTF; CDR3 DNA: TGTGCCAGCAGCAGGACAGGGAACTATGGCTACACCTTC
J gene: TRBJ1-1; V gene: TRBV9; clone size: NA; D gene: NA; CDR3 protein: CASSVVDQEAFF; CDR3 DNA: TGTGCCAGCAGCGTAGTCGACCAAGAAGCTTTCTTT
J gene: TRBJ2-7; V gene: TRBV9; clone size: NA; D gene: TRBD1; CDR3 protein: CASSGDRVPYEQYF; CDR3 DNA: TGTGCCAGCAGCGGGGACAGAGTCCCCTACGAGCAGTACTTC
J gene: TRBJ2-4; V gene: TRBV15; clone size: NA; D gene: TRBD1; CDR3 protein: CATSGTYRGRNIQYF; CDR3 DNA: TGTGCCACCAGCGGAACCTACAGGGGGCGAAACATTCAGTACTTC
J gene: TRBJ1-4; V gene: TRBV14; clone size: NA; D gene: NA; CDR3 protein: CASSHYRVGEKLFF; CDR3 DNA: TGTGCCAGCAGCCACTACAGGGTAGGCGAAAAACTGTTTTTT
J gene: TRBJ2-5; V gene: TRBV6-1; clone size: once; D gene: NA; CDR3 protein: CASYPHGGGETQYF; CDR3 DNA: TGTGCCAGCTACCCCCACGGGGGTGGCGAGACCCAGTACTTC
J gene: TRBJ2-5; V gene: TRBV4-1; clone size: NA; D gene: NA; CDR3 protein: CASSQQGLETQYF; CDR3 DNA: TGCGCCAGCAGCCAACAAGGCCTGGAGACCCAGTACTTC
J gene: TRBJ1-2; V gene: TRBV5-1; clone size: NA; D gene: NA; CDR3 protein: CASSRDKPYGYTF; CDR3 DNA: TGCGCCAGCAGCAGGGACAAACCCTATGGCTACACCTTC
J gene: TRBJ1-2; V gene: TRBV18; clone size: NA; D gene: NA; CDR3 protein: CASSPPVGRHYGYTF; CDR3 DNA: TGTGCCAGCTCACCACCGGTGGGGCGACACTATGGCTACACCTTC
J gene: TRBJ2-5; V gene: TRBV29-1; clone size: NA; D gene: TRBD2; CDR3 protein: CSAAHGLAVETQYF; CDR3 DNA: TGCAGCGCGGCTCATGGACTAGCAGTAGAGACCCAGTACTTC
J gene: TRBJ1-1; V gene: TRBV19; clone size: NA; D gene: NA; CDR3 protein: CASTLTPGYEAFF; CDR3 DNA: TGTGCCAGTACCCTAACCCCGGGGTATGAAGCTTTCTTT
J gene: TRBJ1-2; V gene: TRBV9; clone size: NA; D gene: NA; CDR3 protein: CASESPGYTF; CDR3 DNA: TGTGCCAGCGAGTCCCCTGGCTACACCTTC
J gene: TRBJ2-3; V gene: TRBV7-9; clone size: NA; D gene: TRBD2; CDR3 protein: CASSGSGGATDTQYF; CDR3 DNA: TGTGCCAGCAGCGGTAGCGGGGGGGCCACAGATACGCAGTATTTT
J gene: TRBJ1-5; V gene: TRBV27; clone size: NA; D gene: NA; CDR3 protein: CASSMGRNQPQHF; CDR3 DNA: TGTGCCAGCAGTATGGGCAGAAATCAGCCCCAGCATTTT